This T cell receptor beta chain was recorded in a study of breast tumors, draining lymph nodes, adjacent tissues (dated by TCRdb to 2016 to 2017). Looking at the study overall: Breast cancer patients provided tumor, adjacent nontumor tissue and axillary lymph nodes, and the study compared the TCR beta repertoires across these three sources. The study aimed to assess the relationships and possible T-cell exchange between tumor, surrounding tissue and draining lymph node repertoires in human breast cancer. Overall study results and their limits: Tumor and nontumor tissue repertoires were found to be significantly more similar in luminal-like than in basal-like breast cancer. The study presented the conclusion that tumor T cells originate in lymph nodes as consistent with a hypothesis, not as something directly demonstrated. T-cell repertoire diversity in tumors was found to be lower than in lymph nodes but higher than in nontumor tissue, and preferential V and J gene usage was observed. The data were judged consistent with most tumor T cells deriving from the lymph node and then expanding within tumor tissue.

The sample holds a few counts of this clonotype. No antigen is known for it. Base qualities are missing; no much larger clone stands one base away. Lymph node samples came from the axillary draining lymph nodes of breast cancer patients. Sequencing instrument: Illumina HiSeq 2000. Multiplex PCR amplification was used to generate the TCR beta chain libraries. High-throughput sequencing was used to analyze the amplified TCR beta chain products. TCRdb passed the public sequencing reads through fastp at Q25 and MiXCR, retaining productive beta sequences. One record per CDR3 amino acid sequence lists the most common genes and DNA. The sample includes 200,000 to 250,000 distinct CDR3 sequences, with roughly 30% observed a single time. Jointly, the top ten make up approximately 1.5% of the sample. Including cysteine and phenylalanine, the CDR3 has 16 amino acids. Only the CDR3 part of the read is kept: 48 bases, read in frame from the first base. A distance of 16 bases separates the germline ends of V and J, which lose 1 base and 4 bases respectively.

Sequenced sample: axillary lymph node tissue. The rearranged segments are TRBV12-3 or TRBV12-4 and TRBJ1-1; the D gene remains uncertain. This clonotype was obtained from a female donor with breast cancer. Some clones in this sample may be carry-over from other donors' samples. The DNA reads TGTGCCAGCAGTTTAGAGGGCGCGGTGTGGGCCACTGAAGCTTTCTTT. It codes for CASSLEGAVWATEAFF.